The 27 T cell receptor beta chains below were found in one sample sequenced in a study of T cell responses to AZD1222 COVID-19 vaccine. Assay: immunoSEQ multiplex PCR; the TCRdb copy retains only in-frame clones and omits some. The sample lists around 130,000 clones; 80% to 90% were seen once. The sample here was peripheral blood, taken on day 0 of AZD1222 vaccination. These receptors were collected from an adult in good health.

The gene calls are TRBV27 and TRBJ2-7; the match to TRBD2 covers 12 bases. V was clipped by 5 bases and J by 4 bases; unmatched bases: 6. Germline-derived CDR1 and CDR2 are MNHEY and SMNVEV (reference sequence). The CDR3 covers 15 residues. In DNA form, the CDR3 reads TGTGCCAGCAGTAAATCCGGGACTAGCGGGTACGAGCAGTACTTC. This sequence encodes CASSKSGTSGYEQYF.

The chain links TRBV27 to TRBJ1-5, with unresolved D. This CDR3 spans 14 amino acids. V was cut by 6 bases and J by 2 bases, with 11 bases left in between. Germline V gene sequence: CDR1 MNHEY, CDR2 SMNVEV (reference sequence). The CDR3 region is CASSPQWGNQPQHF. Here the CDR3 DNA reads TGTGCCAGCAGCCCCCAATGGGGCAATCAGCCCCAGCATTTT.

The V and J genes are TRBV12-3 or TRBV12-4 and TRBJ1-1; 8 bases are a match to TRBD1. CDR3 length equals 11 residues. Unmatched junction bases numbered 2, after V lost 7 bases and J lost 7 bases. CDR3 DNA sequence: TGTGCCAGCATCGACAGGGGTGAAGCTTTCTTT. Translated, it gives CASIDRGEAFF.

The chain has TRBV25-1 and TRBJ2-2; D possibly corresponds to TRBD1 (5 bases). There are 16 residues in the CDR3. V shed 8 bases and J shed 2 bases, with 18 bases lying between them. Germline V lookup: CDR1 MGHDK, CDR2 SYGVNS. CDR3 amino acids: CASEKKIGVNTGELFF. The CDR3 coding sequence is TGTGCCAGCGAGAAGAAGATAGGGGTTAACACCGGGGAGCTGTTTTTT.

The CDR3 protein is CASRTLTLGSYEQYF. CDR3 in DNA: TGTGCCAGCAGAACGTTGACCCTTGGGTCCTACGAGCAGTACTTC. V and J are TRBV28 and TRBJ2-7; no clear D gene. The V end was cut by 6 bases, the J end by 1 base, with 16 bases between. The CDR3 consists of 15 residues. Germline lookup yields CDR1 MDHEN and CDR2 SYDVKM.

The CDR3 reads CASSVVAGVPNEQFF. The CDR3 bases are TGTGCCAGCAGCGTAGTAGCGGGAGTCCCCAATGAGCAGTTCTTC. The V and J genes are TRBV9 and TRBJ2-1; 9 bases line up with TRBD2. From germline, CDR1 is SGDLS and CDR2 YYNGEE. The CDR3 has 15 residues. Trimming removed 0 bases from V and 6 bases from J; junction bases left unmatched: 4.

As concerns this clone: Other DNA sequences in the sample encode the same CDR3. The chain links TRBV7-2 to TRBJ2-7; 11 nucleotides match TRBD2. Trimming removed 0 bases from V and 0 bases from J; junction bases left unmatched: 1. CDR3 length: 16 amino acids. Germline assignment: CDR1 SGHTA and CDR2 FQGNSA. The CDR3 bases are TGTGCCAGCAGCTTAGCAGGGACTAGCGGCTCCTACGAGCAGTACTTC. It codes for CASSLAGTSGSYEQYF.

Turning to this clone: Other DNA sequences within the sample encode an identical CDR3. This chain uses TRBV3-1 (or the pseudogene TRBV3-2) with TRBJ2-3; possibly TRBD1 for D (6 bases). This CDR3 spans 15 amino acids. V was pared by 4 bases and J by 0 bases, with 11 bases between. Germline V gene data show CDR1 as LGHDT and CDR2 as YNNKEL (reference sequence). CDR3 coding DNA: TGTGCCAGCAGCCCGACAGGAACTAGCACAGATACGCAGTATTTT. Protein sequence: CASSPTGTSTDTQYF.

Concerning this clone itself: The sample has other DNA sequences that encode this CDR3 too. The CDR3 loop is CASSLTEAFF. CDR3 coding DNA: TGTGCCAGCAGCCTTACGGAAGCTTTCTTT. The rearrangement links TRBV7-9 to TRBJ1-1; D uncertain. V lost 5 bases and J 8 bases, leaving 6 bases between the germline ends. Germline V gene sequence: CDR1 SEHNR, CDR2 FQNEAQ (reference sequence). This CDR3 region has 10 residues. The full variable domain, its missing parts supplied by reference TRBV7-9 and TRBJ1-1, is DTGVSQNPRHKITKRGQNVTFRCDPISEHNRLYWYRQTLGQGPEFLTYFQNEAQLEKSRLLSDRFSAERPKGSFSTLEIQRTEQGDSAMYLCASSLTEAFFGQGTRLTVV.

J is TRBJ2-1 and V is TRBV6-2 or TRBV6-3; D might be TRBD2 (6 bases). The CDR3 covers 15 residues. CDR1 is MNHEY and CDR2 is SVGEGT in the germline V gene. V lost 5 bases and J 4 bases, leaving 15 bases between the germline ends. The CDR3 DNA reads TGTGCCAGCAGTAATCCTAGCGCGTCGTACAATGAGCAGTTCTTC. Its protein is CASSNPSASYNEQFF.

This clone occurred many times. V and J are TRBV9 and TRBJ1-2; tentative D call: TRBD1 (5 bases). The V end lost 7 bases, the J end lost 4 bases, and 14 bases lay between the germline ends. The germline CDR1 and CDR2 sequences are SGDLS and YYNGEE. The CDR3 has 13 residues. DNA of the CDR3: TGTGCCAGCTTTGGGGGGGAAGGCTATGGCTACACCTTC. It translates to CASFGGEGYGYTF.

V and J are TRBV6-5 and TRBJ2-7, with 8 bases aligning to TRBD2. This CDR3 is built from 14 residues. CDR1 and CDR2 from the germline V gene are MNHEY and SVGAGI. V shed 6 bases, J shed 0 bases, and the junction held 4 bases outside the gene matches. CDR3 bases: TGTGCCAGCAGCCTAGGACTAGCCTCCTACGAGCAGTACTTC. Residues: CASSLGLASYEQYF.

The V gene is TRBV7-9, the J gene TRBJ1-1; 7 positions agree with TRBD1. Germline V gene sequence: CDR1 SEHNR, CDR2 FQNEAQ (reference sequence). This CDR3 is built from 13 residues. The J segment lost 5 bases and the V segment lost 4 bases, leaving 4 bases of the junction unmatched. The DNA for the CDR3 is TGTGCCAGCAGCTCTGACAGGGAAACTGAAGCTTTCTTT. This gives the protein CASSSDRETEAFF.

The rearrangement joins TRBV12-1 to TRBJ2-7; TRBD2, the D gene given by the table, was not confirmed from the DNA. TRBV12-1 is flagged as a pseudogene. The CDR3 has 11 amino acids. CDR3 amino acids: CASSFRYEQYF. CDR3 sequence (DNA): TGTGCCAGCAGCTTTCGCTACGAGCAGTACTTC.

This clone was observed a single time. The chain combines TRBV2 with TRBJ2-5; D remains ambiguous. The V and J ends lost 4 bases and 1 base respectively, with 10 bases between them. Per germline, CDR1 SNHLY and CDR2 FYNNEI. The CDR3 is made up of 14 amino acids. In nucleotides, the CDR3 is TGTGCCAGCAGTGCTCCAGCGTCCCAAGAGACCCAGTACTTC. This codes for CASSAPASQETQYF.

This clone was detected only once. This rearrangement joins TRBV18 to TRBJ1-1; no firm D call. The V end was cut by 4 bases, the J end by 1 base, with 13 bases between. The CDR3 runs to 15 residues. Germline V gives CDR1 KGHSH, CDR2 LQKENI. The CDR3 loop reads CASSLLRETNTEAFF. The CDR3 nucleotides read TGTGCCAGCTCACTCCTCCGGGAGACGAACACTGAAGCTTTCTTT.

A single count supports this clone. V usage is TRBV29-1 and J usage is TRBJ2-7; the D gene is possibly TRBD1 (6 bases). This CDR3 comprises 12 residues. Germline loops: CDR1 SQVTM, CDR2 ANQGSEA. V was trimmed by 7 bases and J by 1 base, leaving 11 bases between them. CDR3 nucleotides: TGCAGCGCTCGACAGGCGTCCTACGAGCAGTACTTC. Translated: CSARQASYEQYF.

The gene calls are TRBV4-2 and TRBJ1-5, with no clear D. Germline CDR1 is LGHNA and CDR2 is YNFKEQ. Trimming removed 0 bases at V and 5 bases at J, with 8 bases between. The CDR3 is 14 residues long. The CDR3 here is CASSQETSDQPQHF. The CDR3 nucleotides are TGTGCCAGCAGCCAAGAAACCTCGGATCAGCCCCAGCATTTT.

DNA of the CDR3: TGTGCCAGTAGTTACCGGGGCCCGTATCAGCCCCAGCATTTT. Protein sequence: CASSYRGPYQPQHF. The chain uses TRBV19 and TRBJ1-5, with D possibly being TRBD1 (5 bases). Germline values: CDR1 LNHDA, CDR2 SQIVND (reference sequence). The CDR3 contains 14 residues. V dropped 5 bases and J dropped 5 bases, with 13 bases sitting between them.

This chain joins TRBV7-2 and TRBJ1-1; D remains ambiguous. Germline lookup yields CDR1 SGHTA and CDR2 FQGNSA. V lost 1 base and J 4 bases, leaving 10 bases between the germline ends. CDR3 length: 14 amino acids. As DNA, the CDR3 is TGTGCCAGCAGCTTAGAGGCCTTTTCCACTGAAGCTTTCTTT. Its translation: CASSLEAFSTEAFF.

The V call is TRBV6-5, the J call TRBJ2-6, with no clear D. The CDR3 spans 16 residues. Germline V CDR1 and CDR2: MNHEY, SVGAGI. Trimming cost V 0 bases and J 0 bases, with 6 bases left between them. Here the CDR3 reads CASSYSRFSGANVLTF. CDR3 bases: TGTGCCAGCAGTTACTCGAGGTTCTCTGGGGCCAACGTCCTGACTTTC.

The rearrangement joins TRBV4-2 to TRBJ1-4; TRBD1 matches 9 bases. Per the germline V gene, CDR1 is LGHNA and CDR2 is YNFKEQ. The CDR3 has 14 amino acids. V was pared by 4 bases and J by 8 bases, with 5 bases of the junction left unmatched. The CDR3 region has the DNA TGTGCCAGCAGCCCCGGGACAGGGAACGAAAAACTGTTTTTT. Translating it yields CASSPGTGNEKLFF.

This rearrangement joins TRBV6-6 to TRBJ1-5; no clear D. Germline V CDR1 and CDR2: MNHNY, SVGAGI (reference sequence). The CDR3 is 13 residues long. V was cut by 6 bases and J by 0 bases, with 6 bases left in between. The CDR3 is CASRTNSNQPQHF. DNA of the CDR3: TGTGCCAGCAGAACAAATAGCAATCAGCCCCAGCATTTT.

In nucleotides, the CDR3 is TGTGCCAGCAGTCTCGGGGTTGCGGGTGCATTCGAGACCCAGTACTTC. It specifies CASSLGVAGAFETQYF. The rearrangement links TRBV6-2 or TRBV6-3 to TRBJ2-5, with D perhaps matching TRBD2 (5 bases). The V gene lost 5 bases and the J gene lost 5 bases, with 21 bases spanning the gap. The V gene's germline CDR1 is MNHEY and CDR2 SVGEGT. This CDR3 comprises 16 residues.

This chain uses TRBV6-5 with TRBJ2-7, with D unresolved. Germline V CDR1 and CDR2: MNHEY, SVGAGI. V was shortened by 1 base and J by 2 bases, with 9 bases between the two germline ends. This CDR3 is 14 amino acids long. The CDR3 reads CASSYWRSPYEQYF. The CDR3 nucleotides are TGTGCCAGCAGTTACTGGCGGAGTCCCTACGAGCAGTACTTC.

This clone was recorded only once. The J gene is TRBJ1-2, the V gene TRBV19, with a possible D match to TRBD1 (5 bases). Deletions cut 5 bases from V and 3 bases from J, with 10 bases between. This CDR3 is built from 13 residues. CDR1 LNHDA and CDR2 SQIVND come from the germline V gene (reference sequence). CDR3 residues: CASSAGTDYGYTF. In DNA form, the CDR3 reads TGTGCCAGTAGTGCTGGGACCGACTATGGCTACACCTTC. Drawing the rest from reference TRBV19 and TRBJ1-2, the complete variable domain is DGGITQSPKYLFRKEGQNVTLSCEQNLNHDAMYWYRQDPGQGLRLIYYSQIVNDFQKGDIAEGYSVSREKKESFPLTVTSAQKNPTAFYLCASSAGTDYGYTFGSGTRLTVV.

The gene calls are TRBV4-2 and TRBJ1-3, with TRBD1 identical over 8 bases. Germline assignment: CDR1 LGHNA and CDR2 YNFKEQ. The CDR3 has 16 amino acids. After removal of 4 bases from V and 4 bases from J, the junction contained 9 bases not matched to a gene. The DNA of the CDR3 is TGTGCCAGCAGCCCGATACAGGGGGATGCAGGAAACACCATATATTTT. Its protein is CASSPIQGDAGNTIYF.